These 3 T cell receptor beta chains came from one sample sequenced in a study of blood T cell repertoires in COVID-19. The data were produced by immunoSEQ multiplex PCR, yet TCRdb's version contains in-frame clones alone and is incomplete. The repertoire has approximately 56,000 clones, around 85% of them found once; the top ten carry under 30%. Sequencing used peripheral blood. The source of these receptors is a woman of 80 years or more with COVID-19, enrolled during active disease.

The J gene is TRBJ2-1, the V gene TRBV3-1 (or the pseudogene TRBV3-2), with D possibly TRBD2 on 6 matching bases. In germline, CDR1 is LGHDT, CDR2 YNNKEL (reference sequence). Trimming stripped 4 bases from V and 7 bases from J, with 23 bases between. The CDR3 is 17 amino acids. The CDR3 region is CASSLTTGLSRGNEQFF. The CDR3 region has the DNA TGTGCCAGCAGCCTCACCACTGGACTATCAAGGGGAAATGAGCAGTTCTTC.

The chain employs TRBV5-5 and TRBJ2-1; TRBD2 agrees at 11 bases. Germline-derived CDR1 and CDR2 are SGHKS and YYEKEE (reference sequence). The CDR3 runs 15 residues. Germline trimming cut 6 bases from V and 6 bases from J; bases unmatched to any gene: 8. CDR3 DNA sequence: TGTGCCAGCACCCAATCACTAGCGGGAGTCAATGAGCAGTTCTTC. Amino acids: CASTQSLAGVNEQFF. Based on the CDR3 plus reference TRBV5-5 and TRBJ2-1, the full variable domain is DAGVTQSPTHLIKTRGQQVTLRCSPISGHKSVSWYQQVLGQGPQFIFQYYEKEERGRGNFPDRFSARQFPNYSSELNVNALLLGDSALYLCASTQSLAGVNEQFFGPGTRLTVL.

The rearrangement uses TRBV11-2 and TRBJ2-1; TRBD2 aligns across 7 bases. The CDR3 is made up of 15 amino acids. Germline V gene data show CDR1 as SGHAT and CDR2 as FQNNGV. Losses at the gene ends were 1 base for V and 8 bases for J; bases not matched to a gene: 8. The CDR3 DNA reads as TGTGCCAGCAGCTTAGCGGGAGGCCAAAGCCATGAGCAGTTCTTC. Residues: CASSLAGGQSHEQFF.